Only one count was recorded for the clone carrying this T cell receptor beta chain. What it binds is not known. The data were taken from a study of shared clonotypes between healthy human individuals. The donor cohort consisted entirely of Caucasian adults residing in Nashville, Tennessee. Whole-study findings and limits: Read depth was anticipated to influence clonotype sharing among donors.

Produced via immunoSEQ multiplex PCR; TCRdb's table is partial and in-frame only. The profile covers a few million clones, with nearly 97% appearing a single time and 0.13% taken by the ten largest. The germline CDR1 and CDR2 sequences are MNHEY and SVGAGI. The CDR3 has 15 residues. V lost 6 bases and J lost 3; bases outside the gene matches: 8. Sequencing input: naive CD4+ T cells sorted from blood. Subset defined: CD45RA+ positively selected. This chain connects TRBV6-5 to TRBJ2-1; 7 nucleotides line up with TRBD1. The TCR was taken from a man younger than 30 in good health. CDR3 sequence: CASSRTGDSYNEQFF. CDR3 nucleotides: TGTGCCAGCAGCCGAACCGGGGACAGCTACAATGAGCAGTTCTTC.